These 31 T cell receptor beta chains were all obtained from the same sample, sequenced in a study of identical twins. One entry per CDR3 protein results from TCRdb running MiXCR on the 5' RACE reads. The sample shows roughly 1.6 million distinct CDR3 sequences, about 31% of them seen only once. The sequenced sample consisted of cord blood. The receptors were gathered from a newborn girl in good health.

The chain links TRBV3-1 to TRBJ2-3; TRBD2 is a possible D gene (6 bases). Germline V gene data show CDR1 as LGHDT and CDR2 as YNNKEL (reference sequence). Trimming left V 5 bases short and J 2 bases short, with 17 bases between. There are 16 residues in the CDR3. The CDR3 coding sequence is TGTGCCAGCAGCTCCTTGTGGGGCGGGGACACAGATACGCAGTATTTT. Translated, it gives CASSSLWGGDTDTQYF.

The V gene is TRBV6-5, the J gene TRBJ2-1, with D maybe TRBD2 (6 bases). V was trimmed by 8 bases and J by 1 base, leaving 18 bases between them. The CDR3 is made up of 16 amino acids. Germline-derived CDR1 and CDR2 are MNHEY and SVGAGI. As DNA, the CDR3 is TGTGCCAGCGCATCCCGGTGGGGACTTTCCTACAATGAGCAGTTCTTC. Translating gives CASASRWGLSYNEQFF.

This clonotype was picked up many times. One junction end disagrees with the germline gene, perhaps due to a read error. The genes are TRBV28 and TRBJ2-7; 7 bases align to TRBD1. Germline CDR1 reads MDHEN; CDR2 reads SYDVKM. This CDR3 comprises 13 residues. The CDR3 sequence: CASSLTGFYEQYF. The CDR3 bases are TGCGCCAGCAGCTTGACAGGGTTTTACGAGCAGTACTTC.

This clonotype was picked up a small number of times. The rearrangement links TRBV24-1 to TRBJ2-1; possibly TRBD1 or TRBD2 for D (6 bases each). CDR3 length equals 17 residues. Germline V gene data show CDR1 as KGHDR and CDR2 as SFDVKD. Trimming took 1 base from V and 2 from J, leaving 14 bases between them. The CDR3 protein is CATSDFAWGAAYNEQFF. CDR3 coding DNA: TGTGCCACCAGTGATTTCGCTTGGGGGGCGGCCTACAATGAGCAGTTCTTC.

The chain links TRBV5-5 to TRBJ1-5, with TRBD1 as a possible D gene (6 bases). CDR3 length: 14 residues. Per germline, CDR1 SGHKS and CDR2 YYEKEE (reference sequence). Trimming left V 1 base short and J 4 bases short, with 9 bases between. CDR3 loop: CASSLWGLNQPQHF. Here the CDR3 DNA reads TGTGCCAGCAGCTTGTGGGGGCTAAATCAGCCCCAGCATTTT.

The V and J genes are TRBV10-3 and TRBJ2-3, with D possibly TRBD2 on 5 matching bases. The CDR3 consists of 15 residues. The V end was cut by 4 bases, the J end by 4 bases, with 15 bases between. From germline, CDR1 is ENHRY and CDR2 SYGVKD. CDR3 nucleotide sequence: TGTGCCATCAGTGCGGGATTCCCAAGAGCAGATACGCAGTATTTT. Amino acids: CAISAGFPRADTQYF.

This clonotype appeared a few times. The chain links TRBV12-3 or TRBV12-4 to TRBJ2-1; 7 bases fit TRBD1. The junction had 8 bases not matched to a gene; V was cut back by 3 bases and J by 6 bases. There are 15 residues in the CDR3. As DNA, the CDR3 is TGTGCCAGCAGTTTTCCGGGACAGTCCGGCAATGAGCAGTTCTTC. It encodes CASSFPGQSGNEQFF.

The chain couples TRBV28 to TRBJ1-1; possibly TRBD1 for D (5 bases). The V gene lost 3 bases and the J gene lost 3 bases, with 23 bases spanning the gap. Germline lookup yields CDR1 MDHEN and CDR2 SYDVKM. This CDR3 has 18 amino acids. CDR3 sequence: CASSFEGTAVRGDTEAFF. The CDR3 DNA reads TGTGCCAGCAGTTTCGAGGGGACCGCGGTGCGGGGGGACACTGAAGCTTTCTTT. Filled out from reference TRBV28 and TRBJ1-1, the complete variable domain reads DVKVTQSSRYLVKRTGEKVFLECVQDMDHENMFWYRQDPGLGLRLIYFSYDVKMKEKGDIPEGYSVSREKKERFSLILESASTNQTSMYLCASSFEGTAVRGDTEAFFGQGTRLTVV.

The rearrangement joins TRBV30 to TRBJ1-1; TRBD1 matches 9 bases. Germline CDR1 reads GTSNPN; CDR2 reads SVGIG (reference sequence). Trimming took 3 bases from V and 4 from J; bases not matched to a gene: 6. This CDR3 is 14 amino acids long. The CDR3 reads CAWSQQGAGTEAFF. In DNA form, the CDR3 reads TGTGCCTGGAGCCAACAGGGGGCGGGCACTGAAGCTTTCTTT. The full variable domain, completed using reference TRBV30 and TRBJ1-1, is SQTIHQWPATLVQPVGSPLSLECTVEGTSNPNLYWYRQAAGRGLQLLFYSVGIGQISSEVPQNLSASRPQDRQFILSSKKLLLSDSGFYLCAWSQQGAGTEAFFGQGTRLTVV.

The chain joins TRBV29-1 to TRBJ2-5; maybe TRBD2 (6 bases). CDR3 length: 17 amino acids. Germline CDR1 is SQVTM and CDR2 is ANQGSEA. The ends were cut back, 7 bases at V and 1 base at J, with 25 bases in the middle. CDR3 sequence (DNA): TGCAGCGCCGACCCCAGAAGGAGGGTGGACGGCCAAGAGACCCAGTACTTC. Protein sequence: CSADPRRRVDGQETQYF.

This clonotype has ten or more counts. The rearrangement links TRBV28 to TRBJ2-5; maybe TRBD1 (5 bases). Trimming cost V 5 bases and J 11 bases, with 21 bases left between them. The CDR3 covers 14 residues. CDR1 and CDR2 from the germline V gene are MDHEN and SYDVKM. The CDR3 protein is CASSPTAHNRRQYF. CDR3 DNA sequence: TGTGCCAGCAGTCCGACAGCCCATAACAGAAGGCAGTACTTC.

The chain combines TRBV7-9 with TRBJ2-7; TRBD2 agrees at 13 bases. CDR3 size: 19 residues. Losses at the gene ends were 4 bases for V and 2 bases for J; bases not matched to a gene: 14. Germline CDR1 SEHNR, CDR2 FQNEAQ (reference sequence). CDR3 sequence (DNA): TGTGCCAGCAGCTCAAACGAGGGGACTAGCGGGGTTAACCCCTACGAGCAGTACTTC. It encodes CASSSNEGTSGVNPYEQYF.

The chain couples TRBV9 to TRBJ2-4, with 7 bases fitting TRBD2. This CDR3 is 14 amino acids long. V trimming: 3 bases; J trimming: 13 bases; junction bases outside the gene matches: 13. In germline, CDR1 is SGDLS, CDR2 YYNGEE. CDR3 sequence reads: CASSAGLGPGEQYF. CDR3 coding DNA: TGTGCCAGCAGCGCTGGACTAGGACCCGGGGAGCAGTACTTC.

Points on this clonotype: A single base separates this from a much larger clone, so it may be a read error. The rearrangement uses TRBV6-5 and TRBJ2-5; 12 nucleotides match TRBD2. Trimming removed 5 bases from V and 11 bases from J; junction bases left unmatched: 12. The CDR3 has 15 residues. CDR1 and CDR2 from the germline V gene are MNHEY and SVGAGI. CDR3 DNA: TGTGCCAGCAGTCCCGGACTAGCGGGATCCAATGAGCAGTACTTC. It is translated as CASSPGLAGSNEQYF.

This chain links TRBV7-9 with TRBJ1-5, with a tentative D call TRBD1 (5 bases). Germline assignment: CDR1 SEHNR and CDR2 FQNEAQ (reference sequence). The CDR3 has 15 residues. The V end was cut by 1 base, the J end by 4 bases, with 11 bases between. CDR3 sequence: CASSLGWGENQPQHF. The CDR3 DNA is TGTGCCAGCAGCTTAGGTTGGGGGGAAAATCAGCCCCAGCATTTT.

This clonotype was recorded at least ten times. CDR3 protein: CASSLAWTGGNEQFF. CDR3 sequence (DNA): TGCGCCAGCAGCTTGGCCTGGACAGGGGGGAATGAGCAGTTCTTC. This chain uses TRBV5-1 with TRBJ2-1, with 10 nucleotides matching TRBD1. The germline CDR1 and CDR2 sequences are SGHRS and YFSETQ. The J segment lost 7 bases and the V segment lost 0 bases, leaving 4 bases of the junction unmatched. The CDR3 loop spans 15 amino acids.

The table lists this clonotype with a few counts. The rearrangement joins TRBV7-2 to TRBJ2-2, with 7 bases lining up with TRBD2. V was clipped by 1 base and J by 6 bases; unmatched bases: 2. This CDR3 comprises 14 residues. Germline assignment: CDR1 SGHTA and CDR2 FQGNSA. CDR3 residues: CASSLDSGSGELFF. DNA for the CDR3: TGTGCCAGCAGCTTAGATAGCGGGTCCGGGGAGCTGTTTTTT.

The chain is built from TRBV20-1 and TRBJ2-1; D is unresolved. CDR3 length: 12 residues. Trimming stripped 2 bases from V and 13 bases from J, with 15 bases between. Germline V gene lookup returns CDR1 DFQATT and CDR2 SNEGSKA (reference sequence). The CDR3 here is CSARKARETQFF. Here the CDR3 DNA reads TGCAGTGCTAGAAAAGCTAGAGAGACCCAGTTCTTC.

Concerning this clonotype itself: One junction end disagrees with the germline gene, perhaps due to a read error. J is TRBJ1-6 and V is TRBV4-1; TRBD1 might be the D (5 bases). The CDR3 loop spans 16 amino acids. CDR1 and CDR2 from the germline V gene are MGHRA and YSYEKL. CDR3 bases: TGCGCCAGCAGCCAAGAGTTTCGGGGCGCCGAGTCACCCCCCCACTTT. Protein: CASSQEFRGAESPPHF.

J is TRBJ2-6 and V is TRBV6-5; 11 bases align to TRBD2. Germline lookup yields CDR1 MNHEY and CDR2 SVGAGI. This CDR3 is built from 16 residues. The J segment lost 3 bases and the V segment lost 5 bases, leaving 3 bases of the junction unmatched. CDR3 protein: CASSQLAGVGANVLTF. CDR3 bases: TGTGCCAGCAGTCAACTAGCGGGAGTTGGGGCCAACGTCCTGACTTTC.

A word on this clonotype: The junction departs from germline at one end; a sequencing error may be responsible. The chain has TRBV9 and TRBJ1-1, with TRBD1 matching over 9 bases. Germline V lookup: CDR1 SGDLS, CDR2 YYNGEE. The CDR3 contains 14 residues. In DNA, the CDR3 is TGTGCCAGCAGCGTAGGGACAGGGGAGACTGGAGCTTTCTTT. Residues: CASSVGTGETGAFF.

The table lists this clonotype with a count of one. A much larger clone sits a single nucleotide away, making a read error possible. J is TRBJ2-7 and V is TRBV3-1; 9 bases fit TRBD2. Germline CDR1 reads LGHDT; CDR2 reads YNNKEL (reference sequence). The junction had 10 bases not matched to a gene; V was cut back by 3 bases and J by 7 bases. This CDR3 is built from 15 residues. CDR3 nucleotide sequence: TGTGCCAGCAGCCATCGGCTAGCGGGAATTGTTGAGCAGTACTTC. Its translation is CASSHRLAGIVEQYF.

The genes are TRBV28 and TRBJ2-4; maybe TRBD1 (6 bases). Germline lookup yields CDR1 MDHEN and CDR2 SYDVKM. The CDR3 runs 14 residues. Trimming shortened V by 5 bases and J by 5 bases, and 13 bases separated the two germline ends. Written as DNA, the CDR3 is TGTGCCAGCAGTCCCGGGACAAGGCAAAACATTCAGTACTTC. Translating it yields CASSPGTRQNIQYF.

This clonotype has only one observation. The chain joins TRBV6-1 to TRBJ1-1; D remains unclear. Germline loops: CDR1 MNHNS, CDR2 SASEGT. The V and J ends lost 0 bases and 1 base respectively, with 9 bases between them. The CDR3 totals 15 residues. This chain's CDR3 is CASSEAPFRNTEAFF. DNA for the CDR3: TGTGCCAGCAGTGAAGCGCCTTTCAGGAACACTGAAGCTTTCTTT.

This clonotype was detected a few times. The chain employs TRBV20-1 and TRBJ2-5; D perhaps matches TRBD1 (5 bases). Germline V CDR1 and CDR2: DFQATT, SNEGSKA (reference sequence). CDR3 size: 13 residues. V was cut by 4 bases and J by 2 bases, with 11 bases left in between. The CDR3 here is CSATDSAQETQYF. CDR3 nucleotide sequence: TGCAGTGCTACTGACAGTGCGCAAGAGACCCAGTACTTC.

V and J are TRBV15 and TRBJ1-4; tentatively, D is TRBD1 (6 bases). The CDR3 has 16 amino acids. From germline, CDR1 is LNHNV and CDR2 YYDKDF (reference sequence). The ends were cut back, 5 bases at V and 4 bases at J, with 17 bases in the middle. CDR3 region: CATSGGTGFGNEKLFF. In DNA, the CDR3 is TGTGCCACCAGCGGCGGCACAGGGTTTGGTAATGAAAAACTGTTTTTT.

This clonotype was seen a few times. The chain carries TRBV4-1 and TRBJ2-5, with D perhaps matching TRBD2 (5 bases). The length of the CDR3 is 16 residues. Germline V gene data show CDR1 as MGHRA and CDR2 as YSYEKL. Trimming cost V 2 bases and J 11 bases, with 24 bases left between them. CDR3: CASSQYNVGRPWEQYF. The CDR3 region has the DNA TGCGCCAGCAGCCAATACAACGTTGGCAGACCGTGGGAGCAGTACTTC.

The genes are TRBV25-1 and TRBJ2-5, with D possibly matching TRBD2 (5 bases). Germline V gives CDR1 MGHDK, CDR2 SYGVNS. There are 15 residues in the CDR3. V was trimmed by 4 bases and J by 4 bases, leaving 16 bases between them. The CDR3: CASSVAFGFGETQYF. The CDR3 nucleotides read TGTGCCAGCAGTGTAGCGTTCGGATTTGGAGAGACCCAGTACTTC.

The genes are TRBV28 and TRBJ2-3; 9 bases line up with TRBD2. The trim removed 8 bases at V and 2 bases at J, leaving 14 bases unmatched. The germline V gene has CDR1 MDHEN and CDR2 SYDVKM. This CDR3 has 17 residues. CDR3 region: CASGPQHLAGTTDTQYF. In DNA form, the CDR3 reads TGTGCCAGCGGCCCACAACACCTAGCGGGGACCACAGATACGCAGTATTTT.

The CDR3 here is CASSLHRVPNSPLHF. CDR3 DNA: TGTGCCAGCAGCTTGCACAGGGTCCCCAATTCACCCCTCCACTTT. The rearrangement uses TRBV14 and TRBJ1-6; TRBD1 might be the D (6 bases). The germline CDR1 and CDR2 sequences are SGHDN and FVKESK. The CDR3 consists of 15 residues. V lost 5 bases to trimming and J lost 7 bases, with 15 bases between them.

This clonotype was picked up many times. This rearrangement joins TRBV6-1 to TRBJ1-5, with D possibly matching TRBD1 (6 bases). Germline lookup yields CDR1 MNHNS and CDR2 SASEGT. V dropped 4 bases and J dropped 4 bases, with 11 bases sitting between them. The CDR3 is made up of 14 amino acids. As DNA, the CDR3 is TGTGCCAGCAGTGTAGGACAGCCAAATCAGCCCCAGCATTTT. Translation gives CASSVGQPNQPQHF.